This T cell receptor beta chain emerged from a study of blood T cell repertoires in COVID-19. The method was immunoSEQ multiplex PCR; TCRdb's version includes in-frame clones alone and lacks a portion of them. This table holds under 200,000 clones, under 85% found once. This receptor was taken from a man in his forties or fifties who had recovered from COVID-19. The specimen was PBMCs or T cells enriched from blood (not recorded which).

The CDR3 is CASRPGGIGTEAFF. CDR3 coding DNA: TGTGCCAGCAGACCTGGGGGGATTGGCACTGAAGCTTTCTTT. This rearrangement joins TRBV5-4 to TRBJ1-1; D may be TRBD1 (5 bases). The germline V and J ends were trimmed by 5 bases and 4 bases, with 15 bases remaining between them. Germline loops: CDR1 SGHNT, CDR2 YYREEE (reference sequence). The CDR3 sequence is 14 residues long.